This entry lists 12 T cell receptor beta chains sequenced from one sample in a study of blood T cell repertoires in COVID-19. This table comes from immunoSEQ multiplex PCR, and its TCRdb copy is limited to in-frame clones, with some not included. The sample includes a few hundred thousand clones, 90% seen only once; the top ten take about 1%. The sample taken for sequencing was peripheral blood. These receptors all stem from a woman in her forties with COVID-19, enrolled during active disease.

The rearrangement uses TRBV7-3 and TRBJ2-3, with TRBD2 identical over 15 bases. Looked up from germline, CDR1 is SGHTA and CDR2 is FQGTGA. The CDR3 has 16 amino acids. The V gene end was trimmed by 4 bases and the J gene end by 3 bases; junction bases not matched to a gene: 2. CDR3 amino acids: CASSSGLAGGTDTQYF. CDR3 sequence (DNA): TGTGCCAGCAGCTCGGGACTAGCGGGGGGTACAGATACGCAGTATTTT.

The chain joins TRBV6-1 to TRBJ2-1, with 10 bases that match TRBD2. The germline CDR1 and CDR2 sequences are MNHNS and SASEGT. The CDR3 has 20 residues. V trimming: 2 bases; J trimming: 1 base; junction bases outside the gene matches: 14. CDR3 loop: CASSEFASGGVSLSYNEQFF. The CDR3 DNA sequence: TGTGCCAGCAGTGAATTCGCTAGCGGGGGCGTTTCTTTATCCTACAATGAGCAGTTCTTC.

In its sample, this clone was seen once. This rearrangement joins TRBV30 to TRBJ1-2; 8 bases are shared with TRBD1. Germline V CDR1 and CDR2: GTSNPN, SVGIG (reference sequence). There are 14 residues in the CDR3. The J segment lost 7 bases and the V segment lost 1 base, leaving 8 bases of the junction unmatched. The CDR3 protein is CAWSEGTGLFGYTF. Here the CDR3 DNA reads TGTGCCTGGAGTGAAGGGACAGGTCTTTTTGGCTACACCTTC.

The CDR3, as DNA: TGTGCCAGCAGCTTAGAGGAGACTTCGGCTTTCTTT. Encoded protein: CASSLEETSAFF. J is TRBJ1-1 and V is TRBV13; D gene ambiguous. CDR1 and CDR2 (germline): PRHDT, FYEKMQ (reference sequence). Trimming cost V 1 base and J 11 bases, with 11 bases left between them. The CDR3 extends over 12 amino acids. Full variable domain (outside the CDR3, taken from reference TRBV13 and TRBJ1-1): AAGVIQSPRHLIKEKRETATLKCYPIPRHDTVYWYQQGPGQDPQFLISFYEKMQSDKGSIPDRFSAQQFSDYHSELNMSSLELGDSALYFCASSLEETSAFFGQGTRLTVV.

The V gene is TRBV19, the J gene TRBJ2-5; 9 nucleotides line up with TRBD2. The length of the CDR3 is 15 residues. Trimming removed 5 bases from V and 4 bases from J; junction bases left unmatched: 8. Germline V CDR1 and CDR2: LNHDA, SQIVND (reference sequence). CDR3 sequence (DNA): TGTGCCAGTAGTCCCGTAGCGGGAGTAGGAGAGACCCAGTACTTC. This codes for CASSPVAGVGETQYF.

V and J are TRBV7-2 and TRBJ2-5; 9 bases map to TRBD2. Germline lookup yields CDR1 SGHTA and CDR2 FQGNSA. The CDR3 has 17 amino acids. V was clipped by 1 base and J by 2 bases; unmatched bases: 8. Here the CDR3 DNA reads TGTGCCAGCAGCTTAGTTTGGGTAGCGGGAGATCAAGAGACCCAGTACTTC. Amino acid sequence: CASSLVWVAGDQETQYF.

The rearrangement uses TRBV6-5 and TRBJ2-5; weak D call: TRBD2 (7 bases). V was trimmed by 0 bases and J by 5 bases, leaving 16 bases between them. This CDR3 is 16 amino acids long. CDR1 and CDR2 (germline): MNHEY, SVGAGI. CDR3 in DNA: TGTGCCAGCAGTTACTCGAGGGGGGGCAGAGGGGAGACCCAGTACTTC. Protein product: CASSYSRGGRGETQYF.

The gene calls are TRBV13 and TRBJ2-1; D possibly corresponds to TRBD2 (5 bases). CDR1 is PRHDT, CDR2 FYEKMQ, per germline (reference sequence). Trimming stripped 3 bases from V and 7 bases from J, with 16 bases between. There are 15 residues in the CDR3. CDR3 amino acids: CASSLRRILWNEQFF. The CDR3 nucleotides read TGTGCCAGCAGCTTGCGGAGGATCCTTTGGAATGAGCAGTTCTTC. Looking up the rest from reference TRBV13 and TRBJ2-1 gives the full variable domain: AAGVIQSPRHLIKEKRETATLKCYPIPRHDTVYWYQQGPGQDPQFLISFYEKMQSDKGSIPDRFSAQQFSDYHSELNMSSLELGDSALYFCASSLRRILWNEQFFGPGTRLTVL.

The rearrangement links TRBV7-2 to TRBJ1-6, with D perhaps matching TRBD1 (5 bases). This CDR3 is 15 amino acids long. The germline gives CDR1 SGHTA, CDR2 FQGNSA. Trimming pared 3 bases from V and 10 bases from J, leaving 16 bases between. The CDR3 region is CASSFLTSGDSPLHF. CDR3 sequence (DNA): TGTGCCAGCAGCTTCCTGACCTCGGGGGACTCACCCCTCCACTTT. Combining the CDR3 with reference TRBV7-2 and TRBJ1-6 gives the whole variable domain GAGVSQSPSNKVTEKGKDVELRCDPISGHTALYWYRQSLGQGLEFLIYFQGNSAPDKSGLPSDRFSAERTGGSVSTLTIQRTQQEDSAVYLCASSFLTSGDSPLHFGNGTRLTVT.

The chain is built from TRBV27 and TRBJ2-7, with a weak D call TRBD2 (6 bases). Per the germline V gene, CDR1 is MNHEY and CDR2 is SMNVEV (reference sequence). The length of the CDR3 is 16 residues. Trimming removed 3 bases from V and 3 bases from J, with 18 bases in between. The CDR3 is CASSFHRRETFYEQYF. CDR3 bases: TGTGCCAGCAGTTTTCATCGGAGGGAAACCTTCTACGAGCAGTACTTC.

The CDR3 bases are TGTGCCACCAGCGCGAGACCCGACAGCCGCAATCAGCCCCAGCATTTT. Protein: CATSARPDSRNQPQHF. This sequence joins TRBV15 and TRBJ1-5; a possible D gene is TRBD1 (5 bases). The V end was cut by 5 bases, the J end by 2 bases, with 16 bases between. This CDR3 is built from 16 residues. The V gene's germline CDR1 is LNHNV and CDR2 YYDKDF (reference sequence).

This rearrangement joins TRBV15 to TRBJ2-2; possible D gene TRBD2, 5 bases. Trimming stripped 1 base from V and 7 bases from J, with 13 bases between. The CDR3 spans 15 residues. CDR1 is LNHNV, CDR2 YYDKDF, per germline (reference sequence). In DNA form, the CDR3 reads TGTGCCACCAGCAGAGGCCCCCCAGACTACGGGGAGCTGTTTTTT. Protein: CATSRGPPDYGELFF.